These 13 T cell receptor beta chains were sequenced from one sample in a study of memory CD4+ T cells and cytomegalovirus serostatus. TCRdb's table, derived via immunoSEQ multiplex PCR, lists solely in-frame clones and lacks some. The sample yields almost 55,000 clones, around three quarters seen once. The sort gate was single viable CD3+CD4+CD8-CD45RO+ cells for memory CD4+ T cells. Sequenced material: memory CD4+ T cells from blood. These receptors were collected from an adult in good health and CMV-seronegative.

The sample holds a few counts of this clone. The V call is TRBV30, the J call TRBJ1-1, with D uncertain. This CDR3 is 14 amino acids long. Per germline, CDR1 GTSNPN and CDR2 SVGIG (reference sequence). V lost 0 bases and J 0 bases, leaving 8 bases between the germline ends. The CDR3 loop is CAWSVRGMNTEAFF. CDR3 nucleotide sequence: TGTGCCTGGAGTGTACGGGGAATGAACACTGAAGCTTTCTTT. Using reference TRBV30 and TRBJ1-1 for the parts outside the CDR3, the full variable domain is SQTIHQWPATLVQPVGSPLSLECTVEGTSNPNLYWYRQAAGRGLQLLFYSVGIGQISSEVPQNLSASRPQDRQFILSSKKLLLSDSGFYLCAWSVRGMNTEAFFGQGTRLTVV.

The chain employs TRBV2 and TRBJ2-4, with unresolved D. The germline V and J ends were trimmed by 3 bases and 0 bases, with 6 bases remaining between them. Germline V gene lookup returns CDR1 SNHLY and CDR2 FYNNEI. The CDR3 sequence is 14 residues long. The CDR3 protein is CASSDWTAKNIQYF. In DNA form, the CDR3 reads TGTGCCAGCAGTGACTGGACAGCCAAAAACATTCAGTACTTC. The variable domain in full, completed from reference TRBV2 and TRBJ2-4, reads EPEVTQTPSHQVTQMGQEVILRCVPISNHLYFYWYRQILGQKVEFLVSFYNNEISEKSEIFDDQFSVERPDGSNFTLKIRSTKLEDSAMYFCASSDWTAKNIQYFGAGTRLSVL.

The chain carries TRBV9 and TRBJ2-3; D might be TRBD1 or TRBD2, each matching 6 bases. The V and J ends lost 1 base and 3 bases respectively, with 15 bases between them. The CDR3 sequence is 16 residues long. CDR1 and CDR2 from the germline V gene are SGDLS and YYNGEE. DNA of the CDR3: TGTGCCAGCAGCGTAAGTGGGGGGCAGAAGACAGATACGCAGTATTTT. Protein product: CASSVSGGQKTDTQYF.

The chain joins TRBV2 to TRBJ2-7, with unresolved D. The germline V gene encodes CDR1 SNHLY and CDR2 FYNNEI. Deletions cut 2 bases from V and 0 bases from J, with 8 bases between. The CDR3 extends over 14 amino acids. The CDR3 coding sequence is TGTGCCAGCAGTGAATCGGAGAGCTCCTACGAGCAGTACTTC. It translates to CASSESESSYEQYF.

This sequence joins TRBV27 and TRBJ2-7, with 8 bases aligning to TRBD1. Germline CDR1 is MNHEY and CDR2 is SMNVEV (reference sequence). This CDR3 spans 14 amino acids. Losses at the gene ends were 4 bases for V and 2 bases for J; bases not matched to a gene: 4. The CDR3 DNA follows: TGTGCCAGCAGTTCTCCGGACAGGGCCTACGAGCAGTACTTC. This translates into CASSSPDRAYEQYF.

The chain has TRBV7-6 and TRBJ2-2; a weak D match, TRBD2 (6 bases). The V and J ends lost 0 bases and 1 base respectively, with 6 bases between them. This CDR3 comprises 15 residues. CDR1 and CDR2 from the germline V gene are SGHVS and FNYEAQ. The CDR3 spells CASSLAGGNTGELFF. DNA for the CDR3: TGTGCCAGCAGCTTAGCCGGGGGGAACACCGGGGAGCTGTTTTTT.

CDR3 amino acids: CASSPTGGAPGNTEAFF. The CDR3 DNA sequence: TGTGCCAGTAGTCCCACGGGGGGCGCCCCGGGGAACACTGAAGCTTTCTTT. The V gene is TRBV19, the J gene TRBJ1-1; tentative D call: TRBD1 (6 bases). Germline assignment: CDR1 LNHDA and CDR2 SQIVND (reference sequence). The CDR3 extends over 17 amino acids. Trimming removed 5 bases at V and 1 base at J, with 20 bases between.

This chain joins TRBV2 and TRBJ2-3, with D unclear. Trimming removed 6 bases from V and 2 bases from J, with 12 bases in between. Germline CDR1 SNHLY, CDR2 FYNNEI. This CDR3 is built from 14 residues. Here the CDR3 DNA reads TGTGCCAGCAGGAACTCGGACCACACAGATACGCAGTATTTT. Translating gives CASRNSDHTDTQYF.

This chain joins TRBV28 and TRBJ2-1; TRBD2 agrees at 12 bases. The germline gives CDR1 MDHEN, CDR2 SYDVKM. V trimming: 4 bases; J trimming: 0 bases; junction bases outside the gene matches: 10. CDR3 length: 19 residues. CDR3 sequence: CASSSLSTSGRNSYNEQFF. The CDR3 DNA reads as TGTGCCAGCAGTTCCCTCTCGACTAGCGGGAGAAACTCCTACAATGAGCAGTTCTTC.

In its sample, this clone was seen a few times. V and J are TRBV4-1 and TRBJ1-1, with D tentatively TRBD1 (6 bases). The CDR3 totals 14 residues. Trimming cost V 3 bases and J 7 bases, with 15 bases left between them. Germline V lookup: CDR1 MGHRA, CDR2 YSYEKL. In DNA form, the CDR3 reads TGCGCCAGCAGCCACCTCGTGGGACACAATGAAGCTTTCTTT. Translating it yields CASSHLVGHNEAFF.

The chain recombines TRBV27 with TRBJ2-6; no firm D call. The V end lost 6 bases, the J end lost 1 base, and 13 bases lay between the germline ends. The CDR3 has 16 residues. Germline CDR1 MNHEY, CDR2 SMNVEV (reference sequence). This chain's CDR3 is CASSLTLGSGANVLTF. CDR3 bases: TGTGCCAGCAGCCTTACTCTTGGGTCTGGGGCCAACGTCCTGACTTTC.

This rearrangement joins TRBV10-1 to TRBJ2-1; 7 nucleotides line up with TRBD1. Trimming took 4 bases from V and 6 from J; bases not matched to a gene: 9. The CDR3 length is 15 residues. Germline V CDR1 and CDR2: WNHNN, SYGVQD (reference sequence). This chain's CDR3 is CASSGTGVSGNEQFF. CDR3 nucleotides: TGCGCCAGCAGTGGAACAGGGGTTTCGGGCAATGAGCAGTTCTTC.

The rearrangement joins TRBV2 to TRBJ2-7, with D perhaps matching TRBD1 (6 bases). From germline, CDR1 is SNHLY and CDR2 FYNNEI. The ends were cut back, 3 bases at V and 5 bases at J, with 11 bases in the middle. The CDR3 covers 13 residues. CDR3 sequence: CASSEQGMNEQYF. For the CDR3, the DNA is TGTGCCAGCAGTGAGCAGGGGATGAACGAGCAGTACTTC.